This passage covers 18 T cell receptor beta chains from one sample sequenced in a study of T cell repertoires in cytomegalovirus infection. Their antigens remain unidentified. MiXCR, applied by TCRdb to the reads, yields one record per CDR3 protein. The table shows around 25,000 distinct CDR3 sequences, with around 21% occurring only once. Sequenced material: CD8+ T cells from cultured PBMCs, taken from culture after CMV antigen stimulation. The source of these receptors is a human donor in good health (CMV status not recorded). Some clones in this sample may be carry-over from other donors' samples.

This clonotype was counted between two and nine times. The V gene is TRBV6-6, the J gene TRBJ2-1, with 11 nucleotides matching TRBD2. The germline CDR1 and CDR2 sequences are MNHNY and SVGAGI (reference sequence). The CDR3 runs 15 residues. With 5 bases clipped from V and 4 bases from J, the junction kept 4 bases outside the gene matches. The chain's CDR3 is CASSPLAGGYNEQFF. DNA of the CDR3: TGTGCCAGCAGTCCCCTAGCGGGGGGATACAATGAGCAGTTCTTC.

This clonotype was seen more than once but under ten times. This chain connects TRBV6-1 to TRBJ1-5; D may be TRBD1 (6 bases). V was pared by 4 bases and J by 5 bases, with 9 bases between. Germline V lookup: CDR1 MNHNS, CDR2 SASEGT. The CDR3 is 13 amino acids. As DNA, the CDR3 is TGTGCCAGCAGTGCACAGGGTTATCAGCCCCAGCATTTT. Amino acids: CASSAQGYQPQHF.

There are many counts of this clonotype. The chain joins TRBV6-2 or TRBV6-3 to TRBJ2-3; possibly TRBD2 for D (6 bases). This CDR3 is 16 amino acids long. The V and J ends lost 6 bases and 1 base respectively, with 17 bases between them. The germline V gene has CDR1 MNHEY and CDR2 SVGEGT. Here the CDR3 reads CASRPVGRERTDTQYF. DNA of the CDR3: TGTGCCAGCAGGCCAGTAGGGCGGGAACGCACAGATACGCAGTATTTT.

CDR3 region: CASSGSDTQYF. CDR3 nucleotide sequence: TGTGCCAGCAGTGGTTCAGATACGCAGTATTTT. V usage is TRBV12-3 or TRBV12-4 and J usage is TRBJ2-3; D remains unclear. There are 11 residues in the CDR3. V lost 5 bases and J lost 4, with 4 bases in between.

The chain carries TRBV19 and TRBJ2-5; the match to TRBD2 covers 7 bases. V lost 7 bases and J lost 5; bases outside the gene matches: 16. Germline V lookup: CDR1 LNHDA, CDR2 SQIVND (reference sequence). There are 16 residues in the CDR3. The CDR3 coding sequence is TGTGCCAGTACCTCCGGGACGGGAGGATTAAGGGAGACCCAGTACTTC. The encoded protein is CASTSGTGGLRETQYF.

This clonotype occurred a few times. The chain uses TRBV14 and TRBJ2-7; perhaps TRBD1 as D (6 bases). There are 18 residues in the CDR3. Trimming stripped 4 bases from V and 1 base from J, with 23 bases between. CDR1 is SGHDN, CDR2 FVKESK, per germline. In DNA, the CDR3 is TGTGCCAGCAGCCCAACTCTCTCGAGGGGGTCCCGATCCTACGAGCAGTACTTC. Residues: CASSPTLSRGSRSYEQYF.

The rearrangement joins TRBV10-3 to TRBJ1-1; no firm D call. Germline loops: CDR1 ENHRY, CDR2 SYGVKD. The CDR3 has 13 residues. Trimming took 10 bases from V and 5 from J, leaving 17 bases between them. CDR3 sequence (DNA): TGTGCCACCTCTGGCGGAGGGTCGACTGAAGCTTTCTTT. Its translation: CATSGGGSTEAFF.

This clonotype was observed a handful of times. This chain uses TRBV6-5 with TRBJ1-5; D ambiguous. The length of the CDR3 is 13 residues. Germline CDR1 reads MNHEY; CDR2 reads SVGAGI. V gave up 5 bases and J gave up 7 bases, with 12 bases separating them. CDR3 region: CASSKWAGQPQHF. For the CDR3, the DNA is TGTGCCAGCAGTAAATGGGCAGGCCAGCCCCAGCATTTT.

Note on this clonotype: One junction end does not reproduce the germline sequence, and a read error may be involved. The chain employs TRBV10-3 and TRBJ1-5, with D possibly TRBD1 on 5 matching bases. The CDR3 runs 14 residues. Per germline, CDR1 ENHRY and CDR2 SYGVKD. The CDR3 DNA sequence: TGTGCCATCGGCACAGGAGATAGCTATCAGCCCCAGCATTTT. Translated, it gives CAIGTGDSYQPQHF.

This clonotype has just a few counts. This sequence joins TRBV4-2 and TRBJ2-3, with 9 bases fitting TRBD2. Germline-derived CDR1 and CDR2 are LGHNA and YNFKEQ. V gave up 1 base and J gave up 1 base; unmatched junction bases: 3. The CDR3 is 16 residues long. The CDR3 reads CASSQGVAGGTDTQYF. The CDR3, as DNA: TGTGCCAGCAGCCAAGGGGTAGCGGGGGGCACAGATACGCAGTATTTT.

This clonotype was recorded a few times. The chain couples TRBV6-1 to TRBJ2-3, with 8 bases identical to TRBD1. V dropped 6 bases and J dropped 2; count of bases not matched to a gene: 10. This CDR3 region has 16 residues. Germline V gene lookup returns CDR1 MNHNS and CDR2 SASEGT. The CDR3 DNA follows: TGTGCCAGCAGACTCACAGGGGGAATAAACACAGATACGCAGTATTTT. Residues: CASRLTGGINTDTQYF.

The chain employs TRBV11-2 and TRBJ1-3; TRBD1 matches at 7 bases. Trimming cost V 0 bases and J 5 bases; bases outside gene matches: 7. The CDR3 loop spans 16 amino acids. Germline V gene lookup returns CDR1 SGHAT and CDR2 FQNNGV. In DNA form, the CDR3 reads TGTGCCAGCAGCTTAGACGGACAGGCCTGGAGAAACACCATATATTTT. Translated, it gives CASSLDGQAWRNTIYF.

This sequence joins TRBV25-1 and TRBJ2-5, with 7 bases that match TRBD2. V dropped 3 bases and J dropped 5; count of bases not matched to a gene: 3. The CDR3 totals 13 residues. Germline assignment: CDR1 MGHDK and CDR2 SYGVNS. CDR3 DNA sequence: TGTGCCAGCAGTGAGATCGGGAGGGAGACCCAGTACTTC. Translated, it gives CASSEIGRETQYF. The whole variable domain, remainder taken from reference TRBV25-1 and TRBJ2-5, is EADIYQTPRYLVIGTGKKITLECSQTMGHDKMYWYQQDPGMELHLIHYSYGVNSTEKGDLSSESTVSRIRTEHFPLTLESARPSHTSQYLCASSEIGRETQYFGPGTRLLVL.

This clonotype occurred many times. This chain links TRBV7-2 with TRBJ2-3; 7 bases are a match to TRBD2. Germline lookup yields CDR1 SGHTA and CDR2 FQGNSA. The CDR3 runs 15 residues. Unmatched junction bases numbered 9, after V lost 2 bases and J lost 7 bases. The CDR3 loop is CASSLTGGSLHTQYF. Written as DNA, the CDR3 is TGTGCCAGCAGCTTAACGGGGGGATCCCTCCATACGCAGTATTTT.

This clonotype was seen a few times. This rearrangement joins TRBV24-1 to TRBJ2-3; D tentatively fits TRBD1 or TRBD2 (5 bases each). The CDR3 covers 14 residues. Trimming pared 9 bases from V and 6 bases from J, leaving 18 bases between. Germline V lookup: CDR1 KGHDR, CDR2 SFDVKD. In DNA form, the CDR3 reads TGTGCCACCGGACCCTGGGACGGCGAGGATACGCAGTATTTT. Translated, it gives CATGPWDGEDTQYF.

This clonotype was seen a handful of times. The chain combines TRBV11-2 with TRBJ2-2; D gene unclear. Trimming stripped 3 bases from V and 0 bases from J, with 8 bases between. The germline V gene encodes CDR1 SGHAT and CDR2 FQNNGV. The CDR3 runs to 15 residues. CDR3 nucleotide sequence: TGTGCCAGCAGCTTGATGGCAGCGAACACCGGGGAGCTGTTTTTT. As protein: CASSLMAANTGELFF.

This clonotype was picked up many times. The genes are TRBV7-2 and TRBJ2-5; the D gene is possibly TRBD2 (5 bases). The CDR3 has 15 residues. Germline assignment: CDR1 SGHTA and CDR2 FQGNSA. V was clipped by 5 bases and J by 0 bases, with 13 bases between them. DNA for the CDR3: TGTGCCAGCAGCGGAGGTCAGGACTACCAAGAGACCCAGTACTTC. Protein product: CASSGGQDYQETQYF. The complete variable domain, with remaining parts taken from reference TRBV7-2 and TRBJ2-5, reads GAGVSQSPSNKVTEKGKDVELRCDPISGHTALYWYRQSLGQGLEFLIYFQGNSAPDKSGLPSDRFSAERTGGSVSTLTIQRTQQEDSAVYLCASSGGQDYQETQYFGPGTRLLVL.

On this clonotype: A much larger clone sits a single nucleotide away, making a read error possible. This chain connects TRBV6-5 to TRBJ1-2; D possibly corresponds to TRBD1 (5 bases). V lost 3 bases to trimming and J lost 8 bases, with 22 bases between them. Germline V gene sequence: CDR1 MNHEY, CDR2 SVGAGI. This CDR3 has 16 amino acids. This CDR3 is CASSYWGNRLAKGYTF. DNA of the CDR3: TGTGCCAGCAGTTATTGGGGGAACAGGCTCGCGAAAGGCTACACCTTC.